This TCR beta chain is from a study of cytomegalovirus exposure and HLA in healthy donors. As regards this clone: Its antigen is currently unknown.

The PCR employed 60 Vbeta primers together with 13 Jbeta primers. The assay was immunoSEQ multiplex PCR, and TCRdb's table has in-frame clones only and misses some. The data show approximately 200,000 clones, roughly 85% seen once. Notes on the study in general: Clonal expansion was found to be greater in HLA-associated TCR beta chains than in equally common others in a later analysis. According to a later analysis, donors in an Asian-associated ancestry cluster reportedly had fewer N-insertions than the roughly 630-donor mean. Common viral pathogens seemed, in a later analysis, to connect with several of the most significant clusters. Most subjects' HLA-A and HLA-B alleles were reportedly predicted from TCR beta sequences.

The sequencing input was PBMCs. This sequence was found in a woman aged 45 to 65 in good health and CMV-seronegative.

DNA of the CDR3: TGTGCCAGCAGTCCTCCTTACCCTAGATCAGATACGCAGTATTTT. It translates to CASSPPYPRSDTQYF. The rearrangement joins TRBV6-5 to TRBJ2-3; D not resolved. V gave up 5 bases and J gave up 4 bases, with 16 bases separating them. The germline gives CDR1 MNHEY, CDR2 SVGAGI. CDR3 length: 15 residues.